Detailed here is one TCR beta chain. This specimen comes from a study of T cell changes during pregnancy in multiple sclerosis. The repertoire was sequenced with immunoSEQ multiplex PCR; TCRdb's copy has only in-frame clones and lacks some. The table has about 21,000 clones, around 90% seen once; the top ten hold about 0.62%. CDR1 is SEHNR, CDR2 FQNEAQ, per germline (reference sequence). V was clipped by 7 bases and J by 9 bases, with 16 bases between them. The CDR3 consists of 14 residues. This receptor was obtained from a female donor with multiple sclerosis, enrolled in a pregnancy study. The material sequenced was CD4+ T cells from peripheral blood mononuclear cells, taken in the third trimester of pregnancy. The chain carries TRBV7-9 and TRBJ1-6; tentative D call: TRBD1 (5 bases). Here the CDR3 reads CASTVTANTSPLHF. The CDR3 nucleotides read TGTGCCAGCACCGTGACAGCAAACACTTCACCCCTCCACTTT.